This TCR beta chain was captured by sequencing in a study of T cell responses to AZD1222 COVID-19 vaccine. On this clone: As yet, its antigen is unknown.

Generated by immunoSEQ multiplex PCR, the TCRdb table keeps only in-frame clones and is missing some. The data show around 110,000 clones, roughly nine tenths seen once. Study-level results: Vaccine-related CD4 TCRs covered spike, predominating at 160-218 and 743-854. The donors showed a predominance of white British ancestry and of females, with possible underestimation of clonal diversity. Two AZD1222 administrations were followed by greater Spike-specific TCR breadth and depth.

The receptor was isolated from an adult who received the AZD1222 COVID-19 vaccine. Specimen: peripheral blood, collected 28 days after the second AZD1222 dose.

The CDR3 DNA is TGTGCCAGCAGTCGAAAAGACGTGACTGAAGCTTTCTTT. Amino acids: CASSRKDVTEAFF. This sequence joins TRBV11-1 and TRBJ1-1; D not resolved. V was pared by 6 bases and J by 5 bases, with 13 bases between. The CDR3 spans 13 residues. Germline lookup yields CDR1 SGHAT and CDR2 FQDESV (reference sequence).